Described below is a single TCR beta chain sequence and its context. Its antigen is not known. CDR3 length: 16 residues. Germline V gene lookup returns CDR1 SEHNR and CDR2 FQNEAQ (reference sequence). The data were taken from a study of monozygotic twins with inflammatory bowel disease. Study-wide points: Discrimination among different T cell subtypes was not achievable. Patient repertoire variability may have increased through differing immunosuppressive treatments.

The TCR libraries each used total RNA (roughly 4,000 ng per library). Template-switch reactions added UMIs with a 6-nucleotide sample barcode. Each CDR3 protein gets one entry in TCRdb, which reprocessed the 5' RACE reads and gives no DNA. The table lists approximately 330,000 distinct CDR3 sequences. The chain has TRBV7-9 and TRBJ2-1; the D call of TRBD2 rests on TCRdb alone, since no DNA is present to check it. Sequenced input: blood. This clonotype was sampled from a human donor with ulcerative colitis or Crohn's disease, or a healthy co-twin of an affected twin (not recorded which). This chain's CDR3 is CASSPSGSGAYNEQFF.